This entry lists 10 T cell receptor beta chains sequenced from one sample in a study of CD8 T cells in ankylosing spondylitis. Study results and limitations: Apparently characteristic of ankylosing spondylitis blood was a TCR beta motif (under ten highly homologous variants).

No cognate antigen is known for these TCRs. TCRdb reprocessed the 5' RACE reads with MiXCR, giving one entry per CDR3 protein. The data show about 440,000 distinct CDR3 sequences, about a sixth seen once. The sequencing sample was made of blood, either unsorted or a sorted T cell fraction (not recorded which). The receptors were sampled from a male donor with ankylosing spondylitis.

This chain uses TRBV6-1 with TRBJ2-3; 7 positions agree with TRBD2. Trimming took 6 bases from V and 7 from J; bases not matched to a gene: 19. This CDR3 contains 17 residues. Germline V gene data show CDR1 as MNHNS and CDR2 as SASEGT. The CDR3 protein is CASRGDSAGGGLYTQYF. The CDR3, as DNA: TGTGCCAGCAGGGGGGACTCTGCCGGCGGGGGTCTTTATACGCAGTATTTT.

Ten or more counts support this clonotype. This chain connects TRBV6-1 to TRBJ1-5; tentatively, D is TRBD1 (5 bases). The CDR3 covers 13 residues. Trimming took 2 bases from V and 6 from J, leaving 8 bases between them. Germline loops: CDR1 MNHNS, CDR2 SASEGT. The CDR3 DNA reads TGTGCCAGCAGTGAATCAGGGCGTCAGCCCCAGCATTTT. Encoded protein: CASSESGRQPQHF.

The chain joins TRBV6-5 to TRBJ1-1, with D uncertain. Trimming removed 9 bases at V and 3 bases at J, with 14 bases between. From germline, CDR1 is MNHEY and CDR2 SVGAGI. This CDR3 is built from 13 residues. CDR3 loop: CASRTQLDTEAFF. The CDR3 DNA reads as TGTGCCAGTAGGACTCAGTTGGACACTGAAGCTTTCTTT.

The rearrangement links TRBV4-2 to TRBJ2-7; 8 nucleotides match TRBD1. Germline V CDR1 and CDR2: LGHNA, YNFKEQ. V lost 1 base to trimming and J lost 2 bases; unmatched junction nucleotides: 4. The CDR3 totals 15 residues. For the CDR3, the DNA is TGTGCCAGCAGCCAAGCCCGGGACAGGACCTACGAGCAGTACTTC. Amino acid sequence: CASSQARDRTYEQYF.

This clonotype was observed a few times. This chain uses TRBV28 with TRBJ2-1, with TRBD1 matching 11 bases. The V and J ends lost 6 bases and 8 bases, in that order; junction bases with no gene match: 6. The CDR3 has 14 amino acids. The V gene's germline CDR1 is MDHEN and CDR2 SYDVKM. CDR3 nucleotides: TGTGCCAGCAGCAGCCGGGACAGGGGGTATGAGCAGTTCTTC. Encoded protein: CASSSRDRGYEQFF.

J is TRBJ2-3 and V is TRBV18; unclear D gene. Per the germline V gene, CDR1 is KGHSH and CDR2 is LQKENI. The V and J ends lost 4 bases and 2 bases respectively, with 13 bases between them. The CDR3 is 15 residues long. The CDR3 is CASSRLVGPTDTQYF. In nucleotides, the CDR3 is TGTGCCAGCTCACGCCTAGTTGGTCCCACAGATACGCAGTATTTT.

This clonotype was seen only a few times. J is TRBJ2-3 and V is TRBV30, with TRBD2 matching 8 bases. Germline V lookup: CDR1 GTSNPN, CDR2 SVGIG (reference sequence). The ends lost 2 bases at V and 1 base at J; junction bases unmatched: 8. The CDR3 runs 16 residues. CDR3 sequence: CAWSPKSGRRTDTQYF. In nucleotides, the CDR3 is TGTGCCTGGAGTCCTAAGAGCGGGAGACGCACAGATACGCAGTATTTT.

This clonotype has more than one count but fewer than ten. The chain employs TRBV6-2 or TRBV6-3 and TRBJ1-1; TRBD1 matches at 7 bases. The V gene end was trimmed by 6 bases and the J gene end by 0 bases; junction bases not matched to a gene: 7. There are 15 residues in the CDR3. Germline values: CDR1 MNHEY, CDR2 SVGEGT. DNA of the CDR3: TGTGCCAGCAGGGAGACAGGGACCATGAACACTGAAGCTTTCTTT. Its translation: CASRETGTMNTEAFF.

This clonotype was counted at least ten times. V gene TRBV5-5 combines with J gene TRBJ2-5, with no clear D. Trimming stripped 2 bases from V and 1 base from J, with 9 bases between. The CDR3 totals 14 residues. Germline values: CDR1 SGHKS, CDR2 YYEKEE (reference sequence). The CDR3 region has the DNA TGTGCCAGCAGCTTAGTCCCGCTCCAAGAGACCCAGTACTTC. This translates into CASSLVPLQETQYF.

V gene TRBV18 combines with J gene TRBJ2-1; D is perhaps TRBD1 or TRBD2 (5 bases each). Trimming removed 0 bases from V and 2 bases from J, with 23 bases in between. Per the germline V gene, CDR1 is KGHSH and CDR2 is LQKENI. The CDR3 sequence is 20 residues long. The CDR3 DNA reads TGTGCCAGCTCACCACCGGGGTTGGCTAGCAGGGTCAACCCCTACAATGAGCAGTTCTTC. Amino acids: CASSPPGLASRVNPYNEQFF.